A single sample gave rise to the 26 T cell receptor beta chains below, sequenced in a study of blood T cell repertoires in COVID-19. Profiled with immunoSEQ multiplex PCR; TCRdb holds only in-frame clones, not every one. The table records 200,000 to 250,000 clones, about nine tenths of them present only once. The sample taken for sequencing was peripheral blood. The receptor set was obtained from a man aged 55 to 70 who had recovered from COVID-19.

The DNA for the CDR3 is TGCGCCAGCAGCCAGCGGGGTACGGGGACAGATACGCAGTATTTT. Translation gives CASSQRGTGTDTQYF. The rearrangement uses TRBV4-3 and TRBJ2-3; weak D call: TRBD2 (6 bases). Germline assignment: CDR1 LGHNA and CDR2 YSLEER. The length of the CDR3 is 15 residues. Trimming removed 3 bases at V and 3 bases at J, with 13 bases between.

This chain joins TRBV24-1 and TRBJ2-2, with TRBD2 identical over 7 bases. Germline loops: CDR1 KGHDR, CDR2 SFDVKD. After removal of 3 bases from V and 2 bases from J, the junction contained 5 bases not matched to a gene. The length of the CDR3 is 16 residues. The CDR3 loop reads CATSDGASGNTGELFF. The CDR3 DNA follows: TGTGCCACCAGTGATGGGGCTAGCGGAAACACCGGGGAGCTGTTTTTT.

The rearrangement joins TRBV19 to TRBJ2-1; D possibly corresponds to TRBD2 (5 bases). Per germline, CDR1 LNHDA and CDR2 SQIVND (reference sequence). The CDR3 runs 14 residues. The V and J ends lost 5 bases and 0 bases respectively, with 8 bases between them. The CDR3 here is CASSLRGSYNEQFF. For the CDR3, the DNA is TGTGCCAGTAGTCTTCGGGGCTCCTACAATGAGCAGTTCTTC.

This chain uses TRBV19 with TRBJ1-2; TRBD1 might be the D (5 bases). Germline CDR1 LNHDA, CDR2 SQIVND (reference sequence). V lost 5 bases to trimming and J lost 4 bases, with 8 bases between them. This CDR3 is built from 12 residues. CDR3 sequence reads: CASSPQGYGYTF. The CDR3 DNA reads TGTGCCAGTAGTCCCCAGGGCTATGGCTACACCTTC.

V is TRBV27 and J is TRBJ1-2; D is perhaps TRBD1 (5 bases). The CDR3 has 19 residues. Germline-derived CDR1 and CDR2 are MNHEY and SMNVEV (reference sequence). Trimming pared 2 bases from V and 1 base from J, leaving 23 bases between. CDR3 DNA: TGTGCCAGCAGTTTAGGACTTCGAACCCAGGGAGGAAATAACTATGGCTACACCTTC. It codes for CASSLGLRTQGGNNYGYTF.

The chain joins TRBV9 to TRBJ2-5; 11 positions match TRBD1. CDR1 is SGDLS, CDR2 YYNGEE, per germline. The CDR3 sequence is 15 residues long. The V gene end was trimmed by 6 bases and the J gene end by 2 bases; junction bases not matched to a gene: 6. CDR3 protein: CASNTGQGGQETQYF. DNA for the CDR3: TGTGCCAGCAACACGGGACAGGGGGGACAAGAGACCCAGTACTTC.

The J gene is TRBJ2-3, the V gene TRBV7-2; TRBD2 aligns across 9 bases. CDR1 is SGHTA, CDR2 FQGNSA, per germline. After removal of 6 bases from V and 8 bases from J, the junction contained 12 bases not matched to a gene. This CDR3 region has 15 residues. In nucleotides, the CDR3 is TGTGCCAGCAGACCTCCTAGCGGGGCTTACGGTACGCAGTATTTT. Its protein is CASRPPSGAYGTQYF.

The J gene is TRBJ1-2, the V gene TRBV6-1; 12 bases align to TRBD1. The CDR3 is 18 amino acids. V dropped 3 bases and J dropped 5; count of bases not matched to a gene: 13. Germline CDR1 and CDR2: MNHNS and SASEGT. The CDR3 loop is CASSDPGTGGVEGYGYTF. The CDR3 DNA reads as TGTGCCAGCAGTGATCCCGGGACAGGGGGCGTCGAAGGTTATGGCTACACCTTC.

The rearrangement links TRBV27 to TRBJ2-5; TRBD2 agrees at 8 bases. This CDR3 is 19 amino acids long. Germline V CDR1 and CDR2: MNHEY, SMNVEV (reference sequence). J lost 5 bases, V lost 5 bases, and 22 bases had no gene match. In DNA form, the CDR3 reads TGTGCCAGCAGTCAACCCCCATCGACTAGCCGTCCGGGGGGGGAGACCCAGTACTTC. The encoded protein is CASSQPPSTSRPGGETQYF.

This clone was picked up one time. The genes are TRBV5-8 and TRBJ1-5; 10 bases fit TRBD1. J gave up 5 bases and V 4 bases, and 6 bases lay outside the gene matches. The CDR3 is made up of 15 amino acids. Germline V gene sequence: CDR1 SGHTS, CDR2 YDEGEE. In DNA form, the CDR3 reads TGTGCCAGCAGCCCTTGGGACAGGGGTTATCAGCCCCAGCATTTT. This gives the protein CASSPWDRGYQPQHF.

J is TRBJ2-2 and V is TRBV15, with 12 nucleotides matching TRBD2. This CDR3 has 19 residues. Germline trimming cut 6 bases from V and 5 bases from J; bases unmatched to any gene: 16. CDR1 LNHNV and CDR2 YYDKDF come from the germline V gene (reference sequence). CDR3 in DNA: TGTGCCACCAGGAAAAGGTGGACTAGCGGGGTGACGAGGACCGGGGAGCTGTTTTTT. It codes for CATRKRWTSGVTRTGELFF. The complete variable domain, with remaining parts taken from reference TRBV15 and TRBJ2-2, reads DAMVIQNPRYQVTQFGKPVTLSCSQTLNHNVMYWYQQKSSQAPKLLFHYYDKDFNNEADTPDNFQSRRPNTSFCFLDIRSPGLGDTAMYLCATRKRWTSGVTRTGELFFGEGSRLTVL.

V is TRBV27 and J is TRBJ1-3, with 7 bases lining up with TRBD1. Germline V gene lookup returns CDR1 MNHEY and CDR2 SMNVEV (reference sequence). This CDR3 is built from 14 residues. The junction had 2 bases not matched to a gene; V was cut back by 3 bases and J by 3 bases. The CDR3 reads CASSLTGNGNTIYF. The CDR3 nucleotides read TGTGCCAGCAGTTTGACAGGGAATGGAAACACCATATATTTT.

This rearrangement joins TRBV5-1 to TRBJ2-3, with D possibly matching TRBD2 (6 bases). This CDR3 has 16 amino acids. V was cut by 7 bases and J by 0 bases, with 18 bases left in between. Germline V gives CDR1 SGHRS, CDR2 YFSETQ. DNA for the CDR3: TGCGCCAGCGCCCGGGGGTGGCAGCCTAGCACAGATACGCAGTATTTT. Translating gives CASARGWQPSTDTQYF. Supplemented by reference TRBV5-1 and TRBJ2-3, the full variable domain reads KAGVTQTPRYLIKTRGQQVTLSCSPISGHRSVSWYQQTPGQGLQFLFEYFSETQRNKGNFPGRFSGRQFSNSRSEMNVSTLELGDSALYLCASARGWQPSTDTQYFGPGTRLTVL.

This clone has only one observation. The chain is built from TRBV28 and TRBJ2-7; 7 bases agree with TRBD2. The CDR3 extends over 13 amino acids. Germline V lookup: CDR1 MDHEN, CDR2 SYDVKM. The V and J ends lost 2 bases and 4 bases, in that order; junction bases with no gene match: 2. The CDR3 nucleotides are TGTGCCAGCAGTTTAGCGGGAGTGTACGAGCAGTACTTC. Translating gives CASSLAGVYEQYF.

This chain joins TRBV10-3 and TRBJ2-3; TRBD2 aligns across 8 bases. With 10 bases clipped from V and 3 bases from J, the junction kept 12 bases outside the gene matches. CDR1 is ENHRY, CDR2 SYGVKD, per germline. This CDR3 region has 15 residues. The CDR3 sequence: CATSGRRGGTDTQYF. CDR3 in DNA: TGTGCCACCAGCGGGCGGCGCGGGGGGACAGATACGCAGTATTTT.

CDR3: CASSYDRQATSGRDTQYF. The CDR3 coding sequence is TGTGCCAGCAGTTACGACCGCCAGGCGACTAGCGGGAGAGATACGCAGTATTTT. The chain uses TRBV6-2 or TRBV6-3 and TRBJ2-3, with 12 positions matching TRBD2. Unmatched junction bases numbered 11, after V lost 2 bases and J lost 5 bases. The CDR3 contains 18 residues. Germline loops: CDR1 MNHEY, CDR2 SVGEGT.

The chain joins TRBV19 to TRBJ2-2; no definite D call. The germline CDR1 and CDR2 sequences are LNHDA and SQIVND (reference sequence). CDR3 size: 16 residues. V lost 2 bases and J lost 5, with 15 bases in between. The CDR3 DNA is TGTGCCAGTAGTATACTTTTCACGGGTGCTACCGGGGAGCTGTTTTTT. Its translation is CASSILFTGATGELFF.

The chain links TRBV6-2 or TRBV6-3 to TRBJ2-3, with 14 bases lining up with TRBD2. V dropped 4 bases and J dropped 1; count of bases not matched to a gene: 7. Germline CDR1 and CDR2: MNHEY and SVGEGT. CDR3 length: 18 residues. CDR3 loop: CASSSGTSGSRGTDTQYF. The CDR3 region has the DNA TGTGCCAGCAGTTCTGGGACTAGCGGGAGTAGGGGCACAGATACGCAGTATTTT.

This rearrangement joins TRBV7-2 to TRBJ2-2, with a weak D call TRBD1 (6 bases). Trimming removed 0 bases from V and 0 bases from J, with 11 bases in between. The CDR3 consists of 17 residues. Germline-derived CDR1 and CDR2 are SGHTA and FQGNSA. CDR3 sequence reads: CASSLATGTTNTGELFF. Written as DNA, the CDR3 is TGTGCCAGCAGCTTAGCTACCGGGACAACGAACACCGGGGAGCTGTTTTTT.

The rearrangement joins TRBV28 to TRBJ1-3, with D tentatively TRBD1 (6 bases). CDR1 and CDR2 (germline): MDHEN, SYDVKM. The CDR3 extends over 14 amino acids. Trimming left V 3 bases short and J 2 bases short, with 8 bases between. CDR3 sequence: CASSFRTAGNTIYF. The CDR3 DNA follows: TGTGCCAGCAGTTTTCGGACAGCTGGAAACACCATATATTTT.

The genes are TRBV6-6 and TRBJ1-5; the D gene is possibly TRBD1 (5 bases). The CDR3 runs to 15 residues. CDR1 is MNHNY, CDR2 SVGAGI, per germline (reference sequence). V gave up 2 bases and J gave up 1 base, with 9 bases separating them. Here the CDR3 reads CASSYGAGSNQPQHF. The CDR3 coding sequence is TGTGCCAGCAGTTACGGGGCTGGCAGCAATCAGCCCCAGCATTTT.

The V call is TRBV28, the J call TRBJ2-4; 10 bases are shared with TRBD2. Germline CDR1 reads MDHEN; CDR2 reads SYDVKM. V was clipped by 6 bases and J by 6 bases; unmatched bases: 14. CDR3 size: 17 residues. CDR3 nucleotides: TGTGCCAGCAGCACACCCGGACTAGCGGCCCTGGGAAACATTCAGTACTTC. This codes for CASSTPGLAALGNIQYF. The full variable domain, rest sourced from reference TRBV28 and TRBJ2-4, is DVKVTQSSRYLVKRTGEKVFLECVQDMDHENMFWYRQDPGLGLRLIYFSYDVKMKEKGDIPEGYSVSREKKERFSLILESASTNQTSMYLCASSTPGLAALGNIQYFGAGTRLSVL.

The chain links TRBV28 to TRBJ1-5, with TRBD1 as a possible D gene (6 bases). Trimming removed 7 bases at V and 7 bases at J, with 20 bases between. Germline CDR1 and CDR2: MDHEN and SYDVKM. This CDR3 has 15 residues. This chain's CDR3 is CASNLVTGQGQPQHF. CDR3 bases: TGTGCCAGCAACCTCGTTACAGGGCAGGGACAGCCCCAGCATTTT.

The chain recombines TRBV18 with TRBJ1-2; weak D call: TRBD1 (5 bases). V lost 2 bases to trimming and J lost 1 base, with 14 bases between them. Germline V gives CDR1 KGHSH, CDR2 LQKENI. CDR3 length: 16 residues. CDR3 in DNA: TGTGCCAGCTCACCAGGTGGCCGGGGGAATAACTATGGCTACACCTTC. As protein: CASSPGGRGNNYGYTF.

This clone was counted a single time. The V call is TRBV18, the J call TRBJ2-5; 9 bases match TRBD2. With 4 bases clipped from V and 5 bases from J, the junction kept 14 bases outside the gene matches. The CDR3 runs 17 residues. The germline CDR1 and CDR2 sequences are KGHSH and LQKENI. The CDR3 nucleotides read TGTGCCAGCTCACTCTTATCCTTAGCGGGAGCGAAGGAGACCCAGTACTTC. Its protein product is CASSLLSLAGAKETQYF.

J is TRBJ2-1 and V is TRBV5-1, with 8 positions matching TRBD1. CDR1 SGHRS and CDR2 YFSETQ come from the germline V gene. The CDR3 extends over 15 amino acids. J gave up 1 base and V 3 bases, and 3 bases lay outside the gene matches. Here the CDR3 DNA reads TGCGCCAGCAGCTCGACAGGGGTGTCCTACAATGAGCAGTTCTTC. It translates to CASSSTGVSYNEQFF.